The 21 T cell receptor beta chains below were found in one sample sequenced in a study of cytomegalovirus exposure and HLA in healthy donors. Generated by immunoSEQ multiplex PCR, the TCRdb table keeps only in-frame clones and is missing some. The sample carries roughly 80,000 clones, around 94% recorded once. What was sequenced was PBMCs. The receptors come from a young man in good health and CMV-seronegative.

This rearrangement joins TRBV5-6 to TRBJ2-3; 10 bases fit TRBD2. This CDR3 region has 17 residues. V shed 0 bases, J shed 0 bases, and the junction held 4 bases outside the gene matches. Germline values: CDR1 SGHDT, CDR2 YYEEEE. CDR3 nucleotide sequence: TGTGCCAGCAGCTTGGTTCTAGCGGGGGCTAGCACAGATACGCAGTATTTT. Amino acids: CASSLVLAGASTDTQYF.

This clone was seen at least ten times. The rearrangement uses TRBV21-1 and TRBJ2-5; no check of the table's D call, TRBD2, against the DNA was made. TRBV21-1 is noted as a pseudogene. CDR3 length: 16 amino acids. The CDR3 is CASSKRSRGLQETQYF. The CDR3 bases are TGTGCCAGCAGCAAAAGATCTAGGGGACTCCAAGAGACCCAGTACTTC.

The V call is TRBV4-3, the J call TRBJ2-3; TRBD1 aligns across 7 bases. With V trimmed by 0 bases and J by 9 bases, 9 bases remained unmatched. The germline V gene encodes CDR1 LGHNA and CDR2 YSLEER. CDR3 length: 15 amino acids. CDR3 sequence (DNA): TGCGCCAGCAGCCAAGATCGGACAGGTCGGTTAACGCAGTATTTT. Residues: CASSQDRTGRLTQYF.

This clone was seen just once. The chain is built from TRBV7-2 and TRBJ2-5, with 10 nucleotides matching TRBD2. The CDR3 runs to 16 residues. V lost 5 bases and J lost 2; bases outside the gene matches: 8. Per germline, CDR1 SGHTA and CDR2 FQGNSA. DNA of the CDR3: TGTGCCAGCAGCCCCCTAGCGGGGGCCCAACAAGAGACCCAGTACTTC. This translates into CASSPLAGAQQETQYF. Drawing the rest from reference TRBV7-2 and TRBJ2-5, the complete variable domain is GAGVSQSPSNKVTEKGKDVELRCDPISGHTALYWYRQSLGQGLEFLIYFQGNSAPDKSGLPSDRFSAERTGGSVSTLTIQRTQQEDSAVYLCASSPLAGAQQETQYFGPGTRLLVL.

The V and J genes are TRBV28 and TRBJ2-5; possibly TRBD1 for D (7 bases). Germline CDR1 MDHEN, CDR2 SYDVKM. V lost 8 bases, J lost 9 bases, and 19 bases lay in between. This CDR3 is 13 amino acids long. The CDR3 reads CASHRGLTNSQYF. The DNA for the CDR3 is TGTGCCAGCCACAGGGGACTCACCAATTCCCAGTACTTC.

V usage is TRBV19 and J usage is TRBJ2-1; 10 bases align to TRBD2. J was trimmed by 3 bases and V by 7 bases; bases with no gene match: 18. CDR1 and CDR2 (germline): LNHDA, SQIVND (reference sequence). This CDR3 is built from 19 residues. CDR3: CASMGIAGGSGEGYNEQFF. DNA of the CDR3: TGTGCCAGTATGGGGATAGCGGGAGGCTCAGGGGAGGGCTACAATGAGCAGTTCTTC. Looking up the rest from reference TRBV19 and TRBJ2-1 gives the full variable domain: DGGITQSPKYLFRKEGQNVTLSCEQNLNHDAMYWYRQDPGQGLRLIYYSQIVNDFQKGDIAEGYSVSREKKESFPLTVTSAQKNPTAFYLCASMGIAGGSGEGYNEQFFGPGTRLTVL.

This chain joins TRBV27 and TRBJ1-2; D perhaps matches TRBD1 (5 bases). The CDR3 is 15 residues long. V lost 4 bases and J 5 bases, leaving 17 bases between the germline ends. Germline CDR1 is MNHEY and CDR2 is SMNVEV (reference sequence). This CDR3 is CASSSQGMGWYGYTF. The CDR3 region has the DNA TGTGCCAGCAGTTCCCAGGGAATGGGATGGTATGGCTACACCTTC.

The chain employs TRBV6-5 and TRBJ1-1; D is uncertain. The length of the CDR3 is 14 residues. Trimming stripped 7 bases from V and 1 base from J, with 13 bases between. Germline V gene sequence: CDR1 MNHEY, CDR2 SVGAGI. The CDR3 sequence is CASTRSYKNTEAFF. The CDR3 DNA is TGTGCCAGCACCAGGTCTTATAAGAACACTGAAGCTTTCTTT.

The V gene is TRBV15, the J gene TRBJ2-4; TRBD2 matches at 7 bases. The germline V gene encodes CDR1 LNHNV and CDR2 YYDKDF (reference sequence). Trimming removed 0 bases from V and 3 bases from J; junction bases left unmatched: 8. The CDR3 length is 17 residues. DNA for the CDR3: TGTGCCACCAGCAGAGATCCACTAGCGAAGGGCAAAAACATTCAGTACTTC. It translates to CATSRDPLAKGKNIQYF.

The chain couples TRBV18 to TRBJ1-1, with 8 bases matching TRBD1. The V gene end was trimmed by 5 bases and the J gene end by 0 bases; junction bases not matched to a gene: 11. The CDR3 spans 17 residues. The germline V gene has CDR1 KGHSH and CDR2 LQKENI. CDR3 nucleotide sequence: TGTGCCAGCTCAGCGGACAGGGTGGTCCCGATGAACACTGAAGCTTTCTTT. This encodes CASSADRVVPMNTEAFF.

The genes are TRBV28 and TRBJ1-2; D perhaps matches TRBD1 (5 bases). Trimming removed 2 bases from V and 2 bases from J, with 6 bases in between. CDR1 and CDR2 (germline): MDHEN, SYDVKM. The CDR3 consists of 13 residues. The CDR3 coding sequence is TGTGCCAGCAGTTTAGGGGCCAACTATGGCTACACCTTC. This sequence encodes CASSLGANYGYTF.

The chain is built from TRBV2 and TRBJ1-2, with TRBD1 matching over 10 bases. Trimming at V came to 6 bases and at J to 4 bases, leaving 14 bases not matched to a gene. Germline V gives CDR1 SNHLY, CDR2 FYNNEI. This CDR3 has 17 amino acids. CDR3 loop: CASRTGTGASLIYGYTF. CDR3 coding DNA: TGTGCCAGCAGAACCGGGACAGGGGCTTCCCTTATCTATGGCTACACCTTC.

The genes are TRBV7-2 and TRBJ1-2; tentative D call: TRBD1 (5 bases). The V gene lost 5 bases and the J gene lost 5 bases, with 30 bases spanning the gap. This CDR3 has 19 amino acids. Germline values: CDR1 SGHTA, CDR2 FQGNSA. The CDR3 protein is CASSPPDGAPSGGFYGYTF. CDR3 sequence (DNA): TGTGCCAGCAGCCCCCCTGACGGGGCACCCTCGGGGGGGTTTTATGGCTACACCTTC.

J is TRBJ2-3 and V is TRBV19, with TRBD2 as a possible D gene (6 bases). Germline loops: CDR1 LNHDA, CDR2 SQIVND (reference sequence). The CDR3 extends over 14 amino acids. V gave up 5 bases and J gave up 2 bases, with 11 bases separating them. The CDR3 sequence is CASSLGGFTDTQYF. The CDR3 region has the DNA TGTGCCAGTAGTCTCGGGGGTTTCACAGATACGCAGTATTTT.

The CDR3 bases are TGTGCCAGCAGAGTTAGCGGGGGGTTCACAGATACGCAGTATTTT. Its translation is CASRVSGGFTDTQYF. This sequence joins TRBV2 and TRBJ2-3; 10 bases line up with TRBD2. Germline CDR1 reads SNHLY; CDR2 reads FYNNEI. Unmatched junction bases numbered 5, after V lost 6 bases and J lost 2 bases. This CDR3 comprises 15 residues.

This chain joins TRBV7-2 and TRBJ2-2; TRBD2 aligns across 11 bases. The CDR3 runs 16 residues. J gave up 6 bases and V 5 bases, and 8 bases lay outside the gene matches. CDR1 and CDR2 (germline): SGHTA, FQGNSA. The CDR3 spells CASSPGGSGRAGELFF. The CDR3 DNA follows: TGTGCCAGCAGCCCAGGGGGTAGCGGGAGGGCCGGGGAGCTGTTTTTT.

The DNA for the CDR3 is TGTGCCAGCAGTTCTGCGGACAGGGGGCATTCACCCCTCCACTTT. Amino acid sequence: CASSSADRGHSPLHF. This chain uses TRBV27 with TRBJ1-6, with 11 bases that match TRBD1. J gave up 8 bases and V 4 bases, and 4 bases lay outside the gene matches. The CDR3 sequence is 15 residues long. Germline V CDR1 and CDR2: MNHEY, SMNVEV (reference sequence).

The chain's CDR3 is CASSEELAGRGTQYF. DNA for the CDR3: TGTGCCAGCAGTGAAGAACTAGCGGGGAGGGGTACGCAGTATTTT. This chain uses TRBV2 with TRBJ2-3, with 10 bases identical to TRBD2. CDR1 SNHLY and CDR2 FYNNEI come from the germline V gene. CDR3 length equals 15 residues. V shed 1 base, J shed 8 bases, and the junction held 6 bases outside the gene matches.

The V and J genes are TRBV11-2 and TRBJ2-6; TRBD1 matches 8 bases. Trimming took 2 bases from V and 1 from J; bases not matched to a gene: 1. This CDR3 has 16 residues. Germline CDR1 and CDR2: SGHAT and FQNNGV. The CDR3 spells CASSLRTGSGANVLTF. The CDR3 DNA reads TGTGCCAGCAGCTTACGGACAGGGTCTGGGGCCAACGTCCTGACTTTC.

This sequence joins TRBV7-9 and TRBJ1-4, with a possible D match to TRBD1 (6 bases). V lost 5 bases to trimming and J lost 6 bases, with 16 bases between them. CDR1 is SEHNR and CDR2 is FQNEAQ in the germline V gene (reference sequence). CDR3 length equals 15 residues. CDR3 amino acids: CASSKQGPRDEKLFF. The DNA of the CDR3 is TGTGCCAGCAGCAAACAGGGACCACGGGATGAAAAACTGTTTTTT.

This clone has a single count. The chain has TRBV5-4 and TRBJ2-6; D may be TRBD1 (5 bases). V was clipped by 0 bases and J by 2 bases, with 9 bases between them. Germline CDR1 is SGHNT and CDR2 is YYREEE (reference sequence). The CDR3 extends over 16 amino acids. DNA of the CDR3: TGTGCCAGCAGCTTGGCTCCCAGGGCTGGGGCCAACGTCCTGACTTTC. This encodes CASSLAPRAGANVLTF.